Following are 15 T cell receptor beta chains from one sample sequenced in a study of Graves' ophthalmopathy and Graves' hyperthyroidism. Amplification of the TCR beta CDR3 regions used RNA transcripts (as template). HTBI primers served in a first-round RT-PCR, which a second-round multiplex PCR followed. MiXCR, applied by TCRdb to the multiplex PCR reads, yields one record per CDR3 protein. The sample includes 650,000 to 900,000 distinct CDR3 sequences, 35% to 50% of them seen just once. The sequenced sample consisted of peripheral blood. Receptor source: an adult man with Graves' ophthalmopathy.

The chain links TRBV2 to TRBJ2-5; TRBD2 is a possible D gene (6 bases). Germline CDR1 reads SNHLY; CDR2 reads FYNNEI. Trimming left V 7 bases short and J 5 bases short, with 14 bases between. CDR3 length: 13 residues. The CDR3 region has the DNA TGTGCCAGCACCACCTTTGGGGGGGAGACCCAGTACTTC. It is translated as CASTTFGGETQYF.

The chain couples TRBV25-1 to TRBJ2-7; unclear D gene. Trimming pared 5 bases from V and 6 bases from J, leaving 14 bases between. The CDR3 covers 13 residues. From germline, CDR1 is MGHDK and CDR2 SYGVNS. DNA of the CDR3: TGTGCCAGCAGTAAAAGGACCCCGGGCGAGCAGTACTTC. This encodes CASSKRTPGEQYF.

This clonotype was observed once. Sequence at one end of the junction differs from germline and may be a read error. CDR3: CATRRGRSYEQHF. In nucleotides, the CDR3 is TGTGCCACCAGGCGGGGCAGATCCTACGAGCAGCACTTC. The J gene is TRBJ2-7, the V gene TRBV2; maybe TRBD2 (6 bases). Per the germline V gene, CDR1 is SNHLY and CDR2 is FYNNEI. The CDR3 runs to 13 residues.

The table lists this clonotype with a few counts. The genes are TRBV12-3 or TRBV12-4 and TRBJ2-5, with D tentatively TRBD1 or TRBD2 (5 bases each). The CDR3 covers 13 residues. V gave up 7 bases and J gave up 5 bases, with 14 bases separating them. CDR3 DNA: TGTGCCAGCACCCCCCCGGGGCTGGAGACCCAGTACTTC. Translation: CASTPPGLETQYF.

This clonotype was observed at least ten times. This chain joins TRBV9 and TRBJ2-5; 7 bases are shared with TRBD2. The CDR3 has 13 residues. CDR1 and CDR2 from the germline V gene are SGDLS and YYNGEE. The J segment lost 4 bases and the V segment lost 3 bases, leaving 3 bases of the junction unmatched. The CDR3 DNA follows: TGTGCCAGCAGCGGGACTAGTAGAGAGACCCAGTACTTC. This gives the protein CASSGTSRETQYF.

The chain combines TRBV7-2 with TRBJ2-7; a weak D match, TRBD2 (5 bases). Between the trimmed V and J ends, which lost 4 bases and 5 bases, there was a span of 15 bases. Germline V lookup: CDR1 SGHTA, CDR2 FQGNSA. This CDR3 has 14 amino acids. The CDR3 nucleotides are TGTGCCAGCAGCTCCGGACTGGGGTGGGACGAGCAGTACTTC. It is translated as CASSSGLGWDEQYF.

The CDR3 coding sequence is TGTGCCAGCAGTTTTAGTCCGGGACAGCAAGAGACCCAGTACTTC. Its protein is CASSFSPGQQETQYF. The rearrangement links TRBV2 to TRBJ2-5; 7 bases line up with TRBD1. V was clipped by 5 bases and J by 2 bases; unmatched bases: 8. CDR1 is SNHLY and CDR2 is FYNNEI in the germline V gene. The CDR3 has 15 amino acids.

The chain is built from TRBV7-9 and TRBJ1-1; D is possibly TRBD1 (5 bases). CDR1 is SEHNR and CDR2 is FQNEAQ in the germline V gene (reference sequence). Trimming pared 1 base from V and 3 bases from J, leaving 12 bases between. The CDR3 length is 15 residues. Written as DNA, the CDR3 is TGTGCCAGCAGCTTAGGGTTTGGGGGTTACACTGAAGCTTTCTTT. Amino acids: CASSLGFGGYTEAFF.

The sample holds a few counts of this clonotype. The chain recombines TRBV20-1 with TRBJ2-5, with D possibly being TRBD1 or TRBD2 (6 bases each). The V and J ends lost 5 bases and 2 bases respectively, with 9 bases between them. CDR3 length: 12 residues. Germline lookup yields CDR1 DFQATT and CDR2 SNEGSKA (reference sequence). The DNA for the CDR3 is TGCAGTGCTGGGGGGCGACAAGAGACCCAGTACTTC. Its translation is CSAGGRQETQYF.

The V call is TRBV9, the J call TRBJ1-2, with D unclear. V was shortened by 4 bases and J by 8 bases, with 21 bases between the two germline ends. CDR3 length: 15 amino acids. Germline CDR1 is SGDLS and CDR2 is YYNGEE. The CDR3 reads CASSLSRVGERGYTF. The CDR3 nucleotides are TGTGCCAGCAGCCTATCAAGGGTCGGGGAGCGCGGCTACACCTTC. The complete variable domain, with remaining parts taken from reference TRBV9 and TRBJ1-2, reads DSGVTQTPKHLITATGQRVTLRCSPRSGDLSVYWYQQSLDQGLQFLIQYYNGEERAKGNILERFSAQQFPDLHSELNLSSLELGDSALYFCASSLSRVGERGYTFGSGTRLTVV.

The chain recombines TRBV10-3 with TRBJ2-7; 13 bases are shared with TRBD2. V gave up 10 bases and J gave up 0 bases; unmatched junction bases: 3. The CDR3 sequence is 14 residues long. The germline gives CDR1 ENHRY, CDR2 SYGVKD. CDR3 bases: TGTGCCACAACTAGCGGGAGGGCCTCCTACGAGCAGTACTTC. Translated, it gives CATTSGRASYEQYF.

CDR3 in amino acids: CASSVQATGYAGYTF. DNA of the CDR3: TGTGCCAGCAGCGTTCAAGCGACAGGGTACGCTGGCTACACCTTC. This rearrangement joins TRBV6-1 to TRBJ1-2; 7 positions match TRBD1. CDR3 size: 15 residues. V trimming: 6 bases; J trimming: 7 bases; junction bases outside the gene matches: 14. Germline-derived CDR1 and CDR2 are MNHNS and SASEGT.

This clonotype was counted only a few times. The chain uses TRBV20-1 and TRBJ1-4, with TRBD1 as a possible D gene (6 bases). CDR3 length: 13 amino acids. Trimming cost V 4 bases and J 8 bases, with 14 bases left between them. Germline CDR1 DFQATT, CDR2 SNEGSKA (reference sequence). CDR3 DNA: TGCAGTGCTATAGAACAGGGCGAGGAAAAACTGTTTTTT. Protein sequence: CSAIEQGEEKLFF.

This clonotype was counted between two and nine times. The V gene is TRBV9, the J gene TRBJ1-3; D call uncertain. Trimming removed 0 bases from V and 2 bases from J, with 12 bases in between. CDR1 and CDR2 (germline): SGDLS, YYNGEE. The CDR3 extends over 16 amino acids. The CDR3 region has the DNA TGTGCCAGCAGCGTAGAACCTGTCCCGCCTGGAAACACCATATATTTT. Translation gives CASSVEPVPPGNTIYF.

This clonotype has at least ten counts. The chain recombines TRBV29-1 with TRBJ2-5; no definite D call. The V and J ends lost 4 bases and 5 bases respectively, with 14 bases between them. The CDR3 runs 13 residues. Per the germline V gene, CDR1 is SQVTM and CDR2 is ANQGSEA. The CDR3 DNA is TGCAGCGTTGCCCGGCGGCTCGTCGAGACCCAGTACTTC. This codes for CSVARRLVETQYF.